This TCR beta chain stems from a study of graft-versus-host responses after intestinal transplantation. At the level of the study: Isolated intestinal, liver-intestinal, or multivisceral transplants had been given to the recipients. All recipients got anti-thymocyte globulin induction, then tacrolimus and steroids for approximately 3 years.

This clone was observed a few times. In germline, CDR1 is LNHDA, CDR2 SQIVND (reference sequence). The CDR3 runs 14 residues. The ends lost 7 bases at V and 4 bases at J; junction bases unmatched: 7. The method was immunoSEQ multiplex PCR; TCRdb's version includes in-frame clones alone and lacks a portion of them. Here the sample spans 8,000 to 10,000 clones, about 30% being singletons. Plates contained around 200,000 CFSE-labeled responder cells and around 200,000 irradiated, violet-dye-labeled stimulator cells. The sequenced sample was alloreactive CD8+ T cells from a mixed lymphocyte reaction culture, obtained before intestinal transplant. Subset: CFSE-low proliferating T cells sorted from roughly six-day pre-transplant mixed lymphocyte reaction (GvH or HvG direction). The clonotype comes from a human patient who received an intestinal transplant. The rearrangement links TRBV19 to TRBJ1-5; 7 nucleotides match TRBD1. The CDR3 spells CASTQGGSNQPQHF. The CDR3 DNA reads TGTGCCAGTACCCAGGGGGGTAGTAATCAGCCCCAGCATTTT.